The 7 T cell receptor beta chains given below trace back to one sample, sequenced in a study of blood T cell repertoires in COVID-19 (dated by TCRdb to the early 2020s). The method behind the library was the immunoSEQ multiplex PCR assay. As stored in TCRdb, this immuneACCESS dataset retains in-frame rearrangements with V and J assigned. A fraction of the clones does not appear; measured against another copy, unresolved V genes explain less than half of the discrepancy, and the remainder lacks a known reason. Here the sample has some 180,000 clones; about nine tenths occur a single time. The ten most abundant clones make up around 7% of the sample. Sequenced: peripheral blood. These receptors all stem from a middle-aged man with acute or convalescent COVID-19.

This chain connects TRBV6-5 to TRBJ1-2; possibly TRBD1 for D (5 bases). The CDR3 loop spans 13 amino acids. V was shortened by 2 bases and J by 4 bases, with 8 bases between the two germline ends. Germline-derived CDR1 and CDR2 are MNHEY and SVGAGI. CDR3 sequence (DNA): TGTGCCAGCAGTTACGGGGGGGGCTATGGCTACACCTTC. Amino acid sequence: CASSYGGGYGYTF.

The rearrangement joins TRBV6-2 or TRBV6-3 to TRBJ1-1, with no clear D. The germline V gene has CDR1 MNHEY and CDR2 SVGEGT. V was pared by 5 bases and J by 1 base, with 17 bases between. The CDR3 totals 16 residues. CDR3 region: CASSPQDLGGNTEAFF. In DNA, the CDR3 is TGTGCCAGCAGTCCGCAAGACCTGGGAGGGAACACTGAAGCTTTCTTT.

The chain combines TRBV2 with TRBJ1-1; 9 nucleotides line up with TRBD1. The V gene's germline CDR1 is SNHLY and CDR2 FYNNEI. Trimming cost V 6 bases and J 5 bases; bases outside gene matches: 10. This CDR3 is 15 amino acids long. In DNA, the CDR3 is TGTGCCAGCAGCCTCAGTACAGGGGGCTATACTGAAGCTTTCTTT. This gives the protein CASSLSTGGYTEAFF.

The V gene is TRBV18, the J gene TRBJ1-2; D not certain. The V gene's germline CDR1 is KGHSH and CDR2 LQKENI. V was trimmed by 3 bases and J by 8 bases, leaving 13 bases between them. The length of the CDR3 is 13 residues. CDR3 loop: CASSPLGLFGYTF. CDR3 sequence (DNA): TGTGCCAGCTCACCCCTCGGACTGTTCGGCTACACCTTC.

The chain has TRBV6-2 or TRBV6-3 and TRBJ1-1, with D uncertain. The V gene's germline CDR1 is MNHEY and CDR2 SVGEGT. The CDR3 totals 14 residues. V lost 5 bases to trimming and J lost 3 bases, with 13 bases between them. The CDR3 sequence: CASSTPNRDTEAFF. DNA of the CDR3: TGTGCCAGCAGTACCCCCAACCGGGACACTGAAGCTTTCTTT.

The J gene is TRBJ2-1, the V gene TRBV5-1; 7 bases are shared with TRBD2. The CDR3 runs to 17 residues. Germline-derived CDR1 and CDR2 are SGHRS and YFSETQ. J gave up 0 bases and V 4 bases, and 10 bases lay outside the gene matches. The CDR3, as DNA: TGCGCCAGCAGCATCTCCCTGGGGGGGAGCTCCTACAATGAGCAGTTCTTC. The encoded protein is CASSISLGGSSYNEQFF.

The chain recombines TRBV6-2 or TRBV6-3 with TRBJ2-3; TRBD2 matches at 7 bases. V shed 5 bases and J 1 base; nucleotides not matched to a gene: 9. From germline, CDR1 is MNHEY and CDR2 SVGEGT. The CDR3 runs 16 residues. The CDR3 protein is CASSHRLASRTDTQYF. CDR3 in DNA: TGTGCCAGCAGTCACCGACTAGCCTCCCGCACAGATACGCAGTATTTT.